Listed here are 29 T cell receptor beta chains from one sample, sequenced in a study of blood T cell repertoires in COVID-19. Produced via immunoSEQ multiplex PCR; TCRdb's table is partial and in-frame only. The sample includes roughly 150,000 clones, 85% to 90% of them seen just once. The sequenced sample was peripheral blood. Source of these receptors: a middle-aged man who had recovered from COVID-19.

V usage is TRBV7-2 and J usage is TRBJ2-7, with D possibly being TRBD2 (5 bases). The CDR3 covers 15 residues. V was clipped by 5 bases and J by 6 bases, with 20 bases between them. The germline CDR1 and CDR2 sequences are SGHTA and FQGNSA. The CDR3 spells CASSRSAVGISEQYF. CDR3 DNA: TGTGCCAGCAGCCGTTCCGCCGTCGGGATTTCCGAGCAGTACTTC.

In this sample, this clone turned up once. The gene calls are TRBV5-4 and TRBJ2-7; 8 bases line up with TRBD2. V lost 9 bases, J lost 0 bases, and 5 bases stayed unmatched. CDR3 length: 13 residues. CDR1 and CDR2 (germline): SGHNT, YYREEE (reference sequence). CDR3 protein: CATNGGASYEQYF. Here the CDR3 DNA reads TGTGCCACCAACGGGGGGGCCTCCTACGAGCAGTACTTC.

V is TRBV5-1 and J is TRBJ2-5; possible D gene TRBD1, 8 bases. Trimming removed 5 bases from V and 1 base from J, with 15 bases in between. This CDR3 contains 15 residues. Germline CDR1 and CDR2: SGHRS and YFSETQ. CDR3 residues: CASSPTGGVQETQYF. The CDR3 nucleotides are TGCGCCAGCAGTCCAACAGGGGGGGTCCAAGAGACCCAGTACTTC. Complete variable domain (other parts from reference TRBV5-1 and TRBJ2-5): KAGVTQTPRYLIKTRGQQVTLSCSPISGHRSVSWYQQTPGQGLQFLFEYFSETQRNKGNFPGRFSGRQFSNSRSEMNVSTLELGDSALYLCASSPTGGVQETQYFGPGTRLLVL.

For this clone: This CDR3 is also generated by other DNA sequences in the sample. J is TRBJ2-2 and V is TRBV6-5; TRBD2 aligns across 7 bases. Per germline, CDR1 MNHEY and CDR2 SVGAGI. The CDR3 has 15 amino acids. Trimming removed 8 bases from V and 8 bases from J; junction bases left unmatched: 14. CDR3 amino acids: CASPKAGHRTGELFF. CDR3 nucleotides: TGTGCCAGCCCCAAAGCGGGGCACCGGACAGGGGAGCTGTTTTTT.

This clone was recorded only once. In DNA, the CDR3 is TGTGCCAGCAGCCAAAGTGGGGGCGTCAATCAGCCCCAGCATTTT. As protein: CASSQSGGVNQPQHF. This chain uses TRBV6-2 or TRBV6-3 with TRBJ1-5; TRBD1 might be the D (6 bases). The CDR3 is 15 amino acids. The V end was cut by 6 bases, the J end by 3 bases, with 15 bases between. The germline V gene has CDR1 MNHEY and CDR2 SVGEGT.

The chain combines TRBV5-4 with TRBJ2-5, with TRBD2 matching over 9 bases. Germline V lookup: CDR1 SGHNT, CDR2 YYREEE (reference sequence). With 6 bases clipped from V and 2 bases from J, the junction kept 5 bases outside the gene matches. The CDR3 contains 14 residues. This chain's CDR3 is CASTSGRRQETQYF. The DNA of the CDR3 is TGTGCCAGCACGAGCGGGAGGCGGCAAGAGACCCAGTACTTC.

J is TRBJ2-5 and V is TRBV9; a weak D match, TRBD1 (5 bases). Trimming took 6 bases from V and 1 from J, leaving 13 bases between them. This CDR3 has 14 amino acids. Germline V gives CDR1 SGDLS, CDR2 YYNGEE. CDR3 sequence: CASTQGGAQETQYF. In nucleotides, the CDR3 is TGTGCCAGCACCCAAGGTGGGGCCCAAGAGACCCAGTACTTC.

With respect to this clone: Different DNA sequences within this sample yield the same CDR3. The CDR3, as DNA: TGTGCCAGCAGTGAAGGAGGAGGGTACAATCAGCCCCAGCATTTT. Translating gives CASSEGGGYNQPQHF. This chain joins TRBV6-1 and TRBJ1-5; D gene ambiguous. The CDR3 totals 15 residues. Deletions cut 1 base from V and 3 bases from J, with 10 bases between. Looked up from germline, CDR1 is MNHNS and CDR2 is SASEGT.

The rearrangement links TRBV7-9 to TRBJ1-3; D is unclear. From germline, CDR1 is SEHNR and CDR2 FQNEAQ (reference sequence). The V and J ends lost 11 bases and 4 bases respectively, with 15 bases between them. The CDR3 extends over 13 amino acids. CDR3 sequence reads: CAGLPSSGNTIYF. CDR3 sequence (DNA): TGTGCCGGCCTTCCTAGTTCCGGAAACACCATATATTTT.

The chain has TRBV7-2 and TRBJ2-2; 7 nucleotides agree with TRBD2. CDR3 length: 18 residues. The trim removed 5 bases at V and 4 bases at J, leaving 16 bases unmatched. CDR1 and CDR2 (germline): SGHTA, FQGNSA. CDR3 sequence reads: CASSKGEGLGRGTGELFF. DNA for the CDR3: TGTGCCAGCAGCAAAGGGGAGGGTTTGGGACGGGGCACCGGGGAGCTGTTTTTT. Full variable domain (rest looked up from reference TRBV7-2 and TRBJ2-2): GAGVSQSPSNKVTEKGKDVELRCDPISGHTALYWYRQSLGQGLEFLIYFQGNSAPDKSGLPSDRFSAERTGGSVSTLTIQRTQQEDSAVYLCASSKGEGLGRGTGELFFGEGSRLTVL.

V gene TRBV7-6 combines with J gene TRBJ2-3; 11 bases match TRBD2. Trimming removed 1 base from V and 5 bases from J; junction bases left unmatched: 5. This CDR3 is 16 amino acids long. The V gene's germline CDR1 is SGHVS and CDR2 FNYEAQ. In DNA form, the CDR3 reads TGTGCCAGCAGCTTAGGGACTAGCGGGTCTGGAGATACGCAGTATTTT. Its protein product is CASSLGTSGSGDTQYF.

CDR3 residues: CASSIDRLYNEQFF. As DNA, the CDR3 is TGTGCCAGTAGTATAGACAGGCTTTACAATGAGCAGTTCTTC. The chain links TRBV19 to TRBJ2-1; no firm D call. This CDR3 is built from 14 residues. In germline, CDR1 is LNHDA, CDR2 SQIVND (reference sequence). V gave up 0 bases and J gave up 4 bases, with 7 bases separating them.

This chain links TRBV19 with TRBJ2-3; 8 bases are shared with TRBD2. Looked up from germline, CDR1 is LNHDA and CDR2 is SQIVND (reference sequence). V lost 3 bases, J lost 2 bases, and 4 bases stayed unmatched. This CDR3 is built from 15 residues. CDR3 residues: CASSISGVFTDTQYF. CDR3 in DNA: TGTGCCAGTAGTATTAGCGGGGTATTCACAGATACGCAGTATTTT.

This rearrangement joins TRBV3-1 (or the pseudogene TRBV3-2) to TRBJ2-2, with 9 bases that match TRBD1. CDR1 and CDR2 (germline): LGHDT, YNNKEL (reference sequence). V shed 4 bases and J 5 bases; nucleotides not matched to a gene: 14. The CDR3 extends over 18 amino acids. The CDR3 sequence: CASSRTGPGQGGTGELFF. CDR3 nucleotides: TGTGCCAGCAGCCGAACGGGCCCGGGACAGGGAGGAACCGGGGAGCTGTTTTTT.

Only a few counts were recorded for this clone. This sequence joins TRBV9 and TRBJ1-5, with unresolved D. Deletions cut 0 bases from V and 0 bases from J, with 13 bases between. This CDR3 contains 17 residues. CDR1 and CDR2 from the germline V gene are SGDLS and YYNGEE. The CDR3 loop is CASSVGVTVNSNQPQHF. The CDR3 nucleotides are TGTGCCAGCAGCGTAGGAGTAACCGTTAATAGCAATCAGCCCCAGCATTTT.

This chain joins TRBV7-9 and TRBJ1-5, with unresolved D. There are 15 residues in the CDR3. V dropped 1 base and J dropped 2 bases, with 9 bases sitting between them. Germline CDR1 reads SEHNR; CDR2 reads FQNEAQ (reference sequence). This CDR3 reads CASSLDYGGNQPQHF. The CDR3 coding sequence is TGTGCCAGCAGCTTAGACTACGGGGGCAATCAGCCCCAGCATTTT.

The genes are TRBV30 and TRBJ2-2; possible D gene TRBD1, 5 bases. V lost 6 bases and J 7 bases, leaving 9 bases between the germline ends. The CDR3 has 11 residues. Germline values: CDR1 GTSNPN, CDR2 SVGIG (reference sequence). For the CDR3, the DNA is TGTGCCTGTACAGGATACGGGGAGCTGTTTTTT. Protein product: CACTGYGELFF.

The chain combines TRBV6-5 with TRBJ1-6; D unclear. Germline CDR1 MNHEY, CDR2 SVGAGI. Trimming shortened V by 8 bases and J by 7 bases, and 9 bases separated the two germline ends. CDR3 length equals 12 residues. The CDR3 protein is CASGMTNSPLHF. The CDR3 DNA follows: TGTGCCAGCGGTATGACAAATTCACCCCTCCACTTT.

The V call is TRBV19, the J call TRBJ1-4; 8 bases match TRBD1. The germline CDR1 and CDR2 sequences are LNHDA and SQIVND (reference sequence). J lost 2 bases, V lost 9 bases, and 8 bases had no gene match. This CDR3 is 15 amino acids long. CDR3 amino acids: CASAGGRATNEKLFF. The CDR3 coding sequence is TGTGCCAGCGCAGGGGGCAGAGCGACTAATGAAAAACTGTTTTTT.

This clone was observed once. The rearrangement joins TRBV7-2 to TRBJ2-1, with TRBD2 matching over 10 bases. The CDR3 is made up of 18 amino acids. J gave up 0 bases and V 1 base, and 6 bases lay outside the gene matches. Per the germline V gene, CDR1 is SGHTA and CDR2 is FQGNSA. The CDR3 here is CASSLELAGASSYNEQFF. The CDR3 DNA sequence: TGTGCCAGCAGCTTAGAGCTAGCGGGAGCCAGCTCCTACAATGAGCAGTTCTTC.

This chain connects TRBV3-1 (or the pseudogene TRBV3-2) to TRBJ2-7; TRBD1 might be the D (5 bases). The germline gives CDR1 LGHDT, CDR2 YNNKEL (reference sequence). V lost 0 bases to trimming and J lost 2 bases, with 11 bases between them. This CDR3 spans 15 amino acids. The CDR3 region has the DNA TGTGCCAGCAGCCAAGATCTTGGGGCCCCCTACGAGCAGTACTTC. Amino acids: CASSQDLGAPYEQYF.

J is TRBJ2-3 and V is TRBV29-1; 10 bases match TRBD2. V gave up 7 bases and J gave up 4 bases; unmatched junction bases: 8. Germline CDR1 and CDR2: SQVTM and ANQGSEA. The CDR3 length is 14 residues. CDR3 sequence (DNA): TGCAGCGGCCGGGACAGCGGGGGGGCAGATACGCAGTATTTT. Residues: CSGRDSGGADTQYF.

This chain joins TRBV10-2 and TRBJ2-2; TRBD2 agrees at 7 bases. Germline CDR1 is WSHSY and CDR2 is SAAADI. This CDR3 spans 14 amino acids. The V segment lost 4 bases and the J segment 7 bases; nucleotides outside the gene matches: 6. CDR3 amino acids: CASSAAGDGGELFF. The CDR3 DNA is TGCGCCAGCAGTGCGGCGGGGGACGGCGGGGAGCTGTTTTTT.

The chain links TRBV27 to TRBJ2-2; D possibly corresponds to TRBD1 (5 bases). Germline-derived CDR1 and CDR2 are MNHEY and SMNVEV (reference sequence). Trimming cost V 5 bases and J 5 bases, with 18 bases left between them. There are 16 residues in the CDR3. The CDR3 sequence is CASSLGPSPKTGELFF. CDR3 nucleotides: TGTGCCAGCAGTCTGGGGCCCTCCCCCAAAACCGGGGAGCTGTTTTTT.

This chain connects TRBV23-1 to TRBJ2-2; D possibly corresponds to TRBD2 (6 bases). TRBV23-1 is assigned to the ORF class and has an uncertain function. The CDR3 runs 16 residues. The V gene lost 4 bases and the J gene lost 1 base, with 13 bases spanning the gap. The CDR3 region is CASSPEGGGNTGELFF. The CDR3 bases are TGCGCCAGCAGTCCGGAGGGAGGAGGGAACACCGGGGAGCTGTTTTTT.

This rearrangement joins TRBV7-2 to TRBJ1-5, with D unclear. This CDR3 has 17 amino acids. The germline gives CDR1 SGHTA, CDR2 FQGNSA. V lost 1 base and J 0 bases, leaving 13 bases between the germline ends. In nucleotides, the CDR3 is TGTGCCAGCAGCTTAGTTTTCGCAGGTTCTAGCAATCAGCCCCAGCATTTT. Amino acids: CASSLVFAGSSNQPQHF.

The V and J genes are TRBV2 and TRBJ1-1, with D possibly TRBD1 on 6 matching bases. Germline V gives CDR1 SNHLY, CDR2 FYNNEI. V was pared by 8 bases and J by 3 bases, with 10 bases between. The CDR3 loop spans 12 amino acids. The CDR3 reads CASLQGDTEAFF. In DNA form, the CDR3 reads TGTGCCAGCTTACAGGGCGACACTGAAGCTTTCTTT.

V gene TRBV2 combines with J gene TRBJ2-1; 11 positions match TRBD2. CDR3 length: 15 amino acids. Germline-derived CDR1 and CDR2 are SNHLY and FYNNEI. V lost 2 bases to trimming and J lost 6 bases; unmatched junction nucleotides: 3. CDR3 sequence reads: CASSEMGLAANEQFF. The CDR3 DNA is TGTGCCAGCAGTGAAATGGGACTAGCGGCCAATGAGCAGTTCTTC. Combining the CDR3 with reference TRBV2 and TRBJ2-1 gives the whole variable domain EPEVTQTPSHQVTQMGQEVILRCVPISNHLYFYWYRQILGQKVEFLVSFYNNEISEKSEIFDDQFSVERPDGSNFTLKIRSTKLEDSAMYFCASSEMGLAANEQFFGPGTRLTVL.

J is TRBJ2-5 and V is TRBV6-5, with 8 bases identical to TRBD2. CDR1 is MNHEY, CDR2 SVGAGI, per germline. J gave up 1 base and V 4 bases, and 5 bases lay outside the gene matches. This CDR3 has 15 residues. The CDR3 DNA is TGTGCCAGCAGTTTAGCGGGGCAGATCCAAGAGACCCAGTACTTC. Its protein is CASSLAGQIQETQYF.